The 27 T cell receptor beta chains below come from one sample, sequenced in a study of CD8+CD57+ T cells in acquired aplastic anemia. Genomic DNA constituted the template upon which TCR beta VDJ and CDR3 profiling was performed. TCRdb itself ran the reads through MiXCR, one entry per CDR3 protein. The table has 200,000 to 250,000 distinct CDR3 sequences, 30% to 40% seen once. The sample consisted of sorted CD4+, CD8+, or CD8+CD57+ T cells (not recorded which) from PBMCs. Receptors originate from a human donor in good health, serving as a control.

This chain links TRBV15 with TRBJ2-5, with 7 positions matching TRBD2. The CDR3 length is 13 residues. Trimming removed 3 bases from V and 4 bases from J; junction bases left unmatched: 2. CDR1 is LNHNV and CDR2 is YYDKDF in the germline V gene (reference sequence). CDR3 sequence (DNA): TGTGCCACCAGCAGGGGGAGGGGAGAGACCCAGTACTTC. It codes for CATSRGRGETQYF.

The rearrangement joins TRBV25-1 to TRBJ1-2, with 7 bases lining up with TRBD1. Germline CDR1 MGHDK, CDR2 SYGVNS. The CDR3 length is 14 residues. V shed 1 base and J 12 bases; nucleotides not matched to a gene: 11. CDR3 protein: CASSESWTGGTHTF. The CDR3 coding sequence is TGTGCCAGCAGTGAATCCTGGACAGGAGGGACTCACACCTTC.

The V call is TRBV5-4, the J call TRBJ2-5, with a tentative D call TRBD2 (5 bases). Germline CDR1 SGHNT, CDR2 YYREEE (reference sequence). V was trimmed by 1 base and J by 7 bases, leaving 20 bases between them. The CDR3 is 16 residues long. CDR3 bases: TGTGCCAGCAGCTTGCACTCATACGGACTGGCGGGGACCCAGTACTTC. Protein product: CASSLHSYGLAGTQYF.

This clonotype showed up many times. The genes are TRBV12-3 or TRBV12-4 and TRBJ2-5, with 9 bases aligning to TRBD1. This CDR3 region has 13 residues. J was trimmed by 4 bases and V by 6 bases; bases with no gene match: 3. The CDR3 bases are TGTGCCAGCAGGCCGACAGGGGGAGAGACCCAGTACTTC. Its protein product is CASRPTGGETQYF.

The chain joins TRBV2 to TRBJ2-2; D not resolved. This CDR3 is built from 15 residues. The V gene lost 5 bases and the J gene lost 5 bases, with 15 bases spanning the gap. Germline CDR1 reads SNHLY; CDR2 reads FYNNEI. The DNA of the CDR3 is TGTGCCAGCAGTTCGGGTTTTCGGGCTACCGGGGAGCTGTTTTTT. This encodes CASSSGFRATGELFF.

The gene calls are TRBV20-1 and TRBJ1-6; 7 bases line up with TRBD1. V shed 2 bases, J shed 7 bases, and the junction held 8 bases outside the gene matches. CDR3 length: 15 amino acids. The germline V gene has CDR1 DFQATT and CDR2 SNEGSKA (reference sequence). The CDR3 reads CSARRTGEDNSPLHF. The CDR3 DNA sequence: TGCAGTGCTAGACGAACAGGGGAGGACAATTCACCCCTCCACTTT.

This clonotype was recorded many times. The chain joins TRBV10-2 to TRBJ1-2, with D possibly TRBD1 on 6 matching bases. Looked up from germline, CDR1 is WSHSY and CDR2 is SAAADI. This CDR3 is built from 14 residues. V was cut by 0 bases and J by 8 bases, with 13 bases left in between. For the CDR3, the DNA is TGCGCCAGCAGTGAGTCGTTAACAGGGCACGGCTACACCTTC. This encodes CASSESLTGHGYTF.

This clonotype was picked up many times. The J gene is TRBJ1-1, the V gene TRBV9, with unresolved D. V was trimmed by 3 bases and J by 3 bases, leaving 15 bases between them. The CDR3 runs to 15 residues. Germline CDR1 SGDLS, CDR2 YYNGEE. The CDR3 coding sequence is TGTGCCAGCAGCGCGGGCCCCTACCCCGACACTGAAGCTTTCTTT. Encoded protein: CASSAGPYPDTEAFF. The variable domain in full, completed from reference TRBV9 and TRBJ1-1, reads DSGVTQTPKHLITATGQRVTLRCSPRSGDLSVYWYQQSLDQGLQFLIQYYNGEERAKGNILERFSAQQFPDLHSELNLSSLELGDSALYFCASSAGPYPDTEAFFGQGTRLTVV.

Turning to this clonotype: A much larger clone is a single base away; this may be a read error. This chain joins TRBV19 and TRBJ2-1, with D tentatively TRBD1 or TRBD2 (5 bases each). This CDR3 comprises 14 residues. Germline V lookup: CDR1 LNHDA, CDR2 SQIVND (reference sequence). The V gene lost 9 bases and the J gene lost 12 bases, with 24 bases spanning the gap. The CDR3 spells CASSGRVGFDGQFF. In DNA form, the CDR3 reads TGTGCCAGCTCAGGGAGAGTAGGATTCGATGGGCAGTTCTTC.

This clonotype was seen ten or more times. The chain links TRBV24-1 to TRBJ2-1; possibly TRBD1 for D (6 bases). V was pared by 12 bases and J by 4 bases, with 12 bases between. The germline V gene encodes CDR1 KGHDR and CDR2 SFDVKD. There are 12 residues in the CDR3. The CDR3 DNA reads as TGTGCCGCCAAGGACAGTTACAATGAGCAGTTCTTC. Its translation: CAAKDSYNEQFF.

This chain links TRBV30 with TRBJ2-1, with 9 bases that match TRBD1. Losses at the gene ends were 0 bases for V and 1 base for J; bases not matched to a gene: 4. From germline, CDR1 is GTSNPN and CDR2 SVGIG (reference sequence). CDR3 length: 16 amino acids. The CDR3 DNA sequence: TGTGCCTGGAGTGTACCCGGACAGGGGTCCTACAATGAGCAGTTCTTC. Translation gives CAWSVPGQGSYNEQFF. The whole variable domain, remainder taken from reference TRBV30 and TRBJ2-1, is SQTIHQWPATLVQPVGSPLSLECTVEGTSNPNLYWYRQAAGRGLQLLFYSVGIGQISSEVPQNLSASRPQDRQFILSSKKLLLSDSGFYLCAWSVPGQGSYNEQFFGPGTRLTVL.

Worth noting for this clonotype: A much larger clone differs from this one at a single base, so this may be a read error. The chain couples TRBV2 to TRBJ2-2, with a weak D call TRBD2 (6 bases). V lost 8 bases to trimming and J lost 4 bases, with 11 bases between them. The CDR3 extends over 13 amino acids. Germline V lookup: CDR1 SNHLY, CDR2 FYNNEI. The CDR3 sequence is CASRRDGTGELFF. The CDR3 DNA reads TGTGCCAGCCGGAGGGATGGCACCGGGGAGCTGTTTTTT.

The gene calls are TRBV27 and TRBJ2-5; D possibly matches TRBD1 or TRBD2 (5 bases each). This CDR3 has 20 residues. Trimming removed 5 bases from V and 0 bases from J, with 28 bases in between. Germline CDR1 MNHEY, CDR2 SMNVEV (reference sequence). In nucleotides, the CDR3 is TGTGCCAGCAGTCAAGGCTCCGGGATTCCGAAACCAGGGTACCAAGAGACCCAGTACTTC. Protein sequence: CASSQGSGIPKPGYQETQYF.

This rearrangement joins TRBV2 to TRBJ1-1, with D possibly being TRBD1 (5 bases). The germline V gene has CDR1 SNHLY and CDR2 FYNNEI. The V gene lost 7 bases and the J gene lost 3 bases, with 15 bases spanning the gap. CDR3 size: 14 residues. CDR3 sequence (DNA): TGTGCCAGCAATTTCGGGGACCGGGACACTGAAGCTTTCTTT. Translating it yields CASNFGDRDTEAFF.

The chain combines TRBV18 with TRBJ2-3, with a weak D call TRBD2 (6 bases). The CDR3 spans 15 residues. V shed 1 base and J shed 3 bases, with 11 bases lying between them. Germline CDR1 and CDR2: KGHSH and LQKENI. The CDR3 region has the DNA TGTGCCAGCTCACCACTCAGCGGACTAACAGATACGCAGTATTTT. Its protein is CASSPLSGLTDTQYF.

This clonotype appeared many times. CDR3 amino acids: CASSSWTSGETQYF. The CDR3, as DNA: TGTGCCAGCAGCTCCTGGACTAGCGGGGAGACCCAGTACTTC. This rearrangement joins TRBV7-9 to TRBJ2-5; 11 bases align to TRBD2. V dropped 4 bases and J dropped 5; count of bases not matched to a gene: 3. The V gene's germline CDR1 is SEHNR and CDR2 FQNEAQ (reference sequence). CDR3 length: 14 amino acids.

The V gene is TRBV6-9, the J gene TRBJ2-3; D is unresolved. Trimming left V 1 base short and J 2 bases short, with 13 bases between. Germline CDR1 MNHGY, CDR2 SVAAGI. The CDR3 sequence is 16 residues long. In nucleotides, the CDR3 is TGTGCCAGCAGTTATTGGAAGCCGCGGTCCACAGATACGCAGTATTTT. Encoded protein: CASSYWKPRSTDTQYF.

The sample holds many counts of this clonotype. CDR3 nucleotide sequence: TGTGCCAGTAGTATGGTAGCCGTTGCCGAGCAGTACTTC. Protein: CASSMVAVAEQYF. The chain has TRBV19 and TRBJ2-7, with D unclear. This CDR3 spans 13 amino acids. Germline lookup yields CDR1 LNHDA and CDR2 SQIVND (reference sequence). V was pared by 3 bases and J by 6 bases, with 12 bases between.

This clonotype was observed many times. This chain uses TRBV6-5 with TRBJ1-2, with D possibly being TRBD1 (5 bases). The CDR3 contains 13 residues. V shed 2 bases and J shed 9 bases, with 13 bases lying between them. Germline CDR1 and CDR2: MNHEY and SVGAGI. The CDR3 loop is CASSYLLGGSYTF. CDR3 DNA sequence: TGTGCCAGCAGTTACCTACTCGGGGGGAGCTACACCTTC.

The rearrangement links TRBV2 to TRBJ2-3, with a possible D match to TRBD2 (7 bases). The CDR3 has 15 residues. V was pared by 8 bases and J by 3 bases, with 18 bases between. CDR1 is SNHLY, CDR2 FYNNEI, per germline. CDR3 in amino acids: CASGGGAGLTDTQYF. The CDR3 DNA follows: TGTGCCAGCGGGGGGGGGGCAGGCTTAACAGATACGCAGTATTTT.

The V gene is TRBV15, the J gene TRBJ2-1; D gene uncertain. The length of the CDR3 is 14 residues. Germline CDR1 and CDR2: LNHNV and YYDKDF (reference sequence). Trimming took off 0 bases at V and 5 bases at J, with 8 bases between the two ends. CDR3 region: CATSRDHPDNEQFF. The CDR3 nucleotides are TGTGCCACCAGCAGAGATCATCCCGACAATGAGCAGTTCTTC.

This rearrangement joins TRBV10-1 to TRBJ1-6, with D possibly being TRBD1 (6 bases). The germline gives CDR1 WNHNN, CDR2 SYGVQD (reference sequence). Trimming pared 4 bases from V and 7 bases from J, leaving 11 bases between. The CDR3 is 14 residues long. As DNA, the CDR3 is TGCGCCAGCAGTGCCATAGGGGGGAATTCACCCCTCCACTTT. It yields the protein CASSAIGGNSPLHF.

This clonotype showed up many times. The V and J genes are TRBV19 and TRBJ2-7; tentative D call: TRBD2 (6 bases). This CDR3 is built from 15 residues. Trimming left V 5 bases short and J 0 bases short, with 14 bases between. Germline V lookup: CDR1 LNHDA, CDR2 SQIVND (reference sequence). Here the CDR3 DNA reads TGTGCCAGTAGTGCGGGACTCCAAAGCTCCTACGAGCAGTACTTC. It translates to CASSAGLQSSYEQYF.

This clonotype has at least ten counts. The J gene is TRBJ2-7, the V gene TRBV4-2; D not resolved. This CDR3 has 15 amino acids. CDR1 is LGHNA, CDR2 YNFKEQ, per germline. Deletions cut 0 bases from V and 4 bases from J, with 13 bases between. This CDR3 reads CASSQDLAMGYEQYF. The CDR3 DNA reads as TGTGCCAGCAGCCAAGATCTCGCCATGGGGTACGAGCAGTACTTC.

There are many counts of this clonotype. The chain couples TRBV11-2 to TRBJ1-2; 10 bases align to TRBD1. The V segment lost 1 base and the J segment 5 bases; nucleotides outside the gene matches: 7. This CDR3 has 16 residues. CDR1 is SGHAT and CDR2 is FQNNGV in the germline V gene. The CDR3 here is CASSLGGDRGRYGYTF. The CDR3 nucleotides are TGTGCCAGCAGCTTAGGCGGGGACAGGGGACGGTATGGCTACACCTTC.

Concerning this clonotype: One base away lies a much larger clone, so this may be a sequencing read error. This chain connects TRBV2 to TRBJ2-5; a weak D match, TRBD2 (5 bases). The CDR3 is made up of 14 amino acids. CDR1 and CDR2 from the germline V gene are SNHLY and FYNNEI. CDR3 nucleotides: TGTGCCAGCAGGAAGAGGGCCCTCCAAGGGACCCAGTACTTC. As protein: CASRKRALQGTQYF.

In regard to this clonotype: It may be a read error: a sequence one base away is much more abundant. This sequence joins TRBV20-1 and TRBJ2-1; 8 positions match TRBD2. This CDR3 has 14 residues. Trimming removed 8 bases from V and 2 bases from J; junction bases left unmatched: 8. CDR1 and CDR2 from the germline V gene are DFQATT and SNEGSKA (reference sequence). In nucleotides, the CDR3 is TGCAGTACTACTATAGCGGGACCCTACAATGAGCAGTTCTTC. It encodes CSTTIAGPYNEQFF.